Shown below are 25 T cell receptor beta chains from a single sample sequenced in a study of cytomegalovirus exposure and HLA in healthy donors. Sequencing was performed with immunoSEQ multiplex PCR; in TCRdb, only in-frame clones are kept and a portion is missing. This sample carries some 140,000 clones, approximately 84% of them seen once, and the ten largest clones take 25% to 30%. The sample comprised PBMCs. Receptor source: a man aged 30 to 45 in good health and CMV-seropositive.

For the CDR3, the DNA is TGTGCCAGCAGTGAACGACAGGGGAACACTGAAGCTTTCTTT. The encoded protein is CASSERQGNTEAFF. The J gene is TRBJ1-1, the V gene TRBV6-1; TRBD1 matches at 7 bases. V was clipped by 2 bases and J by 1 base; unmatched bases: 1. The CDR3 contains 14 residues. The V gene's germline CDR1 is MNHNS and CDR2 SASEGT.

V and J are TRBV27 and TRBJ1-1; D gene uncertain. This CDR3 is 14 amino acids long. Trimming took 3 bases from V and 0 from J, leaving 8 bases between them. CDR1 is MNHEY, CDR2 SMNVEV, per germline (reference sequence). DNA for the CDR3: TGTGCCAGCAGTTTTTCCAGGATGAACACTGAAGCTTTCTTT. Encoded protein: CASSFSRMNTEAFF.

The chain recombines TRBV5-1 with TRBJ2-5; 15 bases are shared with TRBD2. The CDR3 contains 17 residues. Germline CDR1 SGHRS, CDR2 YFSETQ. V was clipped by 5 bases and J by 5 bases; unmatched bases: 10. The CDR3 region is CASRRGLAGGPGETQYF. CDR3 nucleotide sequence: TGCGCCAGCAGAAGAGGACTAGCGGGGGGGCCGGGGGAGACCCAGTACTTC.

This chain links TRBV30 with TRBJ2-5, with D perhaps matching TRBD1 (6 bases). The CDR3 loop spans 22 amino acids. Germline V CDR1 and CDR2: GTSNPN, SVGIG (reference sequence). The V and J ends lost 1 base and 1 base respectively, with 34 bases between them. For the CDR3, the DNA is TGTGCCTGGAGTGACGACCCCCAATCAATCGATCGCTTCTGGGGGCTCCAAGAGACCCAGTACTTC. It codes for CAWSDDPQSIDRFWGLQETQYF.

V is TRBV5-5 and J is TRBJ1-2; D is unresolved. V was cut by 0 bases and J by 4 bases, with 10 bases left in between. The CDR3 extends over 14 amino acids. Germline lookup yields CDR1 SGHKS and CDR2 YYEKEE (reference sequence). Here the CDR3 DNA reads TGTGCCAGCAGCTTGGAGCCAGGATTCTATGGCTACACCTTC. It yields the protein CASSLEPGFYGYTF.

The V gene is TRBV25-1, the J gene TRBJ2-5, with 12 bases matching TRBD2. Unmatched junction bases numbered 11, after V lost 6 bases and J lost 9 bases. There are 15 residues in the CDR3. CDR1 MGHDK and CDR2 SYGVNS come from the germline V gene. In DNA form, the CDR3 reads TGTGCCAGCAGGGTGGGACTAGCGGGCCGGGGGCCCCAGTACTTC. It yields the protein CASRVGLAGRGPQYF.

This chain connects TRBV5-1 to TRBJ2-3; 7 bases align to TRBD2. V dropped 4 bases and J dropped 1; count of bases not matched to a gene: 9. The CDR3 is 16 amino acids. Germline V gives CDR1 SGHRS, CDR2 YFSETQ. CDR3 sequence: CASSSGTAGGTDTQYF. The CDR3 DNA is TGCGCCAGCAGCAGCGGGACGGCGGGAGGCACAGATACGCAGTATTTT. The full variable domain, rest sourced from reference TRBV5-1 and TRBJ2-3, is KAGVTQTPRYLIKTRGQQVTLSCSPISGHRSVSWYQQTPGQGLQFLFEYFSETQRNKGNFPGRFSGRQFSNSRSEMNVSTLELGDSALYLCASSSGTAGGTDTQYFGPGTRLTVL.

Concerning this clone: The identical CDR3 is also encoded by other nucleotide sequences in the sample. The rearrangement links TRBV7-3 to TRBJ1-2; TRBD1 might be the D (5 bases). V lost 1 base, J lost 6 bases, and 9 bases lay in between. Germline CDR1 reads SGHTA; CDR2 reads FQGTGA. The CDR3 loop spans 13 amino acids. The CDR3 DNA is TGTGCCAGCAGCTTAAGCAGGGAAGATGGCTACACCTTC. Protein sequence: CASSLSREDGYTF.

The J gene is TRBJ2-5, the V gene TRBV6-5; 10 bases agree with TRBD2. The V gene's germline CDR1 is MNHEY and CDR2 SVGAGI. The CDR3 extends over 15 amino acids. V was clipped by 5 bases and J by 2 bases; unmatched bases: 5. In DNA, the CDR3 is TGTGCCAGCAGTCGCAGGACTAGCGGACAAGAGACCCAGTACTTC. Translating gives CASSRRTSGQETQYF.

The CDR3 nucleotides read TGTGCCAGCAGTGGGGGACAGGGGGGATTAAAGAACTATGGCTACACCTTC. Its translation: CASSGGQGGLKNYGYTF. The gene calls are TRBV2 and TRBJ1-2, with TRBD1 matching 11 bases. CDR3 length: 17 residues. Germline V gene sequence: CDR1 SNHLY, CDR2 FYNNEI. Trimming at V came to 4 bases and at J to 2 bases, leaving 9 bases not matched to a gene. Filled out from reference TRBV2 and TRBJ1-2, the complete variable domain reads EPEVTQTPSHQVTQMGQEVILRCVPISNHLYFYWYRQILGQKVEFLVSFYNNEISEKSEIFDDQFSVERPDGSNFTLKIRSTKLEDSAMYFCASSGGQGGLKNYGYTFGSGTRLTVV.

The chain combines TRBV6-6 with TRBJ1-6; D is uncertain. Per germline, CDR1 MNHNY and CDR2 SVGAGI (reference sequence). The CDR3 runs to 13 residues. Trimming cost V 4 bases and J 8 bases, with 9 bases left between them. CDR3 sequence reads: CASSLGQDSPLHF. CDR3 DNA: TGTGCCAGCAGTTTGGGTCAGGATTCACCCCTCCACTTT.

This chain uses TRBV29-1 with TRBJ1-3, with 9 bases aligning to TRBD1. V shed 5 bases, J shed 4 bases, and the junction held 6 bases outside the gene matches. Germline values: CDR1 SQVTM, CDR2 ANQGSEA. The CDR3 totals 14 residues. The CDR3 loop reads CSVQFTGGGNTIYF. Here the CDR3 DNA reads TGCAGCGTTCAATTTACAGGGGGCGGAAACACCATATATTTT.

The V gene is TRBV29-1, the J gene TRBJ1-1; 12 positions agree with TRBD1. The CDR3 loop spans 14 amino acids. Per germline, CDR1 SQVTM and CDR2 ANQGSEA. J lost 1 base, V lost 8 bases, and 5 bases had no gene match. In DNA form, the CDR3 reads TGCAGCCCTGGGACAGGGGGCGAGAACACTGAAGCTTTCTTT. Translating it yields CSPGTGGENTEAFF.

This clone was detected only a few times. The rearrangement links TRBV2 to TRBJ1-1; 7 nucleotides line up with TRBD1. Germline CDR1 SNHLY, CDR2 FYNNEI. This CDR3 is built from 13 residues. The V gene end was trimmed by 6 bases and the J gene end by 4 bases; junction bases not matched to a gene: 5. The CDR3 loop is CASRTGTATEAFF. CDR3 nucleotides: TGTGCCAGCAGAACCGGGACAGCCACTGAAGCTTTCTTT.

The chain joins TRBV11-3 to TRBJ2-5, with TRBD1 identical over 10 bases. CDR1 is SGHNT and CDR2 is YENEEA in the germline V gene. Unmatched junction bases numbered 1, after V lost 3 bases and J lost 0 bases. The CDR3 has 15 amino acids. The CDR3 reads CASSFGTGDQETQYF. The CDR3 DNA follows: TGTGCCAGCAGCTTCGGGACAGGGGACCAAGAGACCCAGTACTTC.

The chain couples TRBV21-1 to TRBJ2-1; the table's D call, TRBD2, was not checked against the DNA. TRBV21-1 is listed as a pseudogene. The CDR3 is made up of 15 amino acids. CDR3 nucleotide sequence: TGTGCCAGCAGCTCCCCGGGGCGGGGGCGCTTTAAGCAGTTCTTC. It specifies CASSSPGRGRFKQFF.

The chain links TRBV7-2 to TRBJ1-2, with 8 bases matching TRBD1. CDR1 and CDR2 (germline): SGHTA, FQGNSA. The CDR3 extends over 14 amino acids. Trimming removed 4 bases from V and 2 bases from J; junction bases left unmatched: 3. In DNA form, the CDR3 reads TGTGCCAGCAGCTCACAGGGGGGGAACTATGGCTACACCTTC. Translated: CASSSQGGNYGYTF.

The table lists this clone with many counts. This chain links TRBV5-5 with TRBJ1-2; perhaps TRBD1 as D (6 bases). The CDR3 has 13 residues. The germline V gene encodes CDR1 SGHKS and CDR2 YYEKEE (reference sequence). The V and J ends lost 7 bases and 0 bases respectively, with 10 bases between them. CDR3 sequence: CASQTGANYGYTF. CDR3 DNA: TGTGCCAGCCAGACAGGAGCTAACTATGGCTACACCTTC.

CDR3 in DNA: TGTGCCAGCAGCCACCCAGCGGCGCCCCGAGGCTACACCTTC. Amino acids: CASSHPAAPRGYTF. V is TRBV11-1 and J is TRBJ1-2; D gene unclear. The CDR3 has 14 residues. In germline, CDR1 is SGHAT, CDR2 FQDESV (reference sequence). V was shortened by 5 bases and J by 8 bases, with 18 bases between the two germline ends.

The chain has TRBV5-8 and TRBJ2-3; the match to TRBD2 covers 9 bases. V shed 0 bases and J 6 bases; nucleotides not matched to a gene: 5. The CDR3 is made up of 15 amino acids. Germline V lookup: CDR1 SGHTS, CDR2 YDEGEE. As DNA, the CDR3 is TGTGCCAGCAGCTTGGCGGCGGGAGGGCCCGATACGCAGTATTTT. It encodes CASSLAAGGPDTQYF.

This chain's CDR3 is CASSPSPTGLNTEAFF. Here the CDR3 DNA reads TGTGCCAGCAGCCCCTCGCCCACGGGGTTGAACACTGAAGCTTTCTTT. V is TRBV7-6 and J is TRBJ1-1; no definite D call. V was cut by 5 bases and J by 0 bases, with 16 bases left in between. Germline CDR1 SGHVS, CDR2 FNYEAQ. The CDR3 runs 16 residues.

The V and J genes are TRBV9 and TRBJ1-4; 8 bases are shared with TRBD1. V lost 7 bases, J lost 1 base, and 6 bases stayed unmatched. There are 15 residues in the CDR3. Germline V lookup: CDR1 SGDLS, CDR2 YYNGEE. The chain's CDR3 is CASAPGGVTNEKLFF. CDR3 coding DNA: TGTGCCAGCGCCCCAGGGGGCGTAACTAATGAAAAACTGTTTTTT.

The chain joins TRBV4-1 to TRBJ2-3, with D uncertain. This CDR3 comprises 16 residues. The V end was cut by 1 base, the J end by 2 bases, with 13 bases between. In germline, CDR1 is MGHRA, CDR2 YSYEKL. CDR3 in DNA: TGCGCCAGCAGCCAAGTCGGGTCTTCCTACACAGATACGCAGTATTTT. It codes for CASSQVGSSYTDTQYF.

The rearrangement uses TRBV27 and TRBJ1-5; D is unresolved. Germline V CDR1 and CDR2: MNHEY, SMNVEV (reference sequence). V lost 5 bases and J 2 bases, leaving 10 bases between the germline ends. This CDR3 is 14 amino acids long. This CDR3 is CASSGARGNQPQHF. In DNA, the CDR3 is TGTGCCAGCAGTGGAGCCCGGGGCAATCAGCCCCAGCATTTT.

This sequence joins TRBV7-6 and TRBJ1-2; 8 bases are a match to TRBD1. The CDR3 is 15 residues long. V was pared by 4 bases and J by 4 bases, with 8 bases of the junction left unmatched. Germline-derived CDR1 and CDR2 are SGHVS and FNYEAQ. Here the CDR3 reads CASSSETGVGYGYTF. The CDR3 DNA reads as TGTGCCAGCAGCTCGGAGACAGGGGTGGGCTATGGCTACACCTTC.